This T cell receptor beta chain emerged from a study of CD8 T cells in ankylosing spondylitis. This clonotype was observed a few times. As yet, its antigen is unknown. The CDR3 loop spans 15 amino acids. Germline CDR1 reads MNHNS; CDR2 reads SASEGT. V was clipped by 6 bases and J by 5 bases; unmatched bases: 6. Whole-study results and caveats: About 8 highly homologous variants made up a TCR beta motif, and this motif appeared characteristic of ankylosing spondylitis blood.

Molecular-barcoded quantitative 5'-RACE produced these TCR beta libraries. MiXCR, applied by TCRdb to the 5' RACE reads, yields one record per CDR3 protein. There are 50,000 to 70,000 distinct CDR3 sequences in the sample; more than 5.5% occur only once, and approximately 5% lies in the top ten. Sequenced sample: synovial fluid, either unsorted or a sorted T cell fraction (not recorded which). The V gene is TRBV6-1, the J gene TRBJ2-2; 10 bases line up with TRBD2. The TCR sequence derives from a male donor with ankylosing spondylitis. The CDR3 DNA follows: TGTGCCAGCAGCTTCAGCGGGAGGGGGACCGGGGAGCTGTTTTTT. It encodes CASSFSGRGTGELFF.